This T cell receptor (beta chain) is drawn from a study of blood T cell repertoires in COVID-19. Produced via immunoSEQ multiplex PCR; TCRdb's table is partial and in-frame only. The table lists roughly 330,000 clones, about 90% of them singletons. Per germline, CDR1 LNHDA and CDR2 SQIVND (reference sequence). Trimming stripped 6 bases from V and 8 bases from J, with 13 bases between. CDR3 length equals 12 residues. The chain recombines TRBV19 with TRBJ1-1; maybe TRBD1 (5 bases). The TCR was taken from a woman in her thirties who had recovered from COVID-19. Sequencing used PBMCs or T cells enriched from blood (not recorded which). The CDR3 spells CASSFRGGEAFF. CDR3 nucleotides: TGTGCCAGTAGCTTTCGGGGGGGAGAAGCTTTCTTT.